This T cell receptor beta chain was identified during a study of CD8 T cells in ankylosing spondylitis. Quantitative molecular-barcoded 5'-RACE generated the TCR beta libraries. TCRdb reanalysed the 5' RACE reads using MiXCR and keeps one entry per CDR3 protein. This sample yields fewer than 500,000 distinct CDR3 sequences, of which roughly a quarter are seen a single time; approximately 1% belongs to the top ten. A word on this clonotype: Its antigen is not identified.

Notes on the study in general: Disease-linked clones were CD8+ and relatively rare in peripheral blood. Characteristic, it appeared, of ankylosing spondylitis blood was a TCR beta motif of 7 or 8 highly homologous variants.

The CDR3 sequence is 16 residues long. CDR1 and CDR2 (germline): LGHNT, FRNRAP. The germline V and J ends were trimmed by 6 bases and 10 bases, with 25 bases remaining between them. The gene calls are TRBV12-5 and TRBJ2-1; D may be TRBD1 or TRBD2 (6 bases each). The TCR originated in a male donor with ankylosing spondylitis. Sequencing used blood, either unsorted or a sorted T cell fraction (not recorded which). The CDR3 region is CASGRGVWAGLQEQFF. The DNA for the CDR3 is TGTGCTAGTGGGAGGGGGGTTTGGGCAGGGCTTCAGGAGCAGTTCTTC.